What follows are 3 T cell receptor beta chains derived from one specimen sequenced in a study of blood T cell repertoires in COVID-19. Libraries were prepared by immunoSEQ multiplex PCR; TCRdb keeps only in-frame clonotypes and omits some of them. The repertoire holds about 370,000 clones, with about 89% as singletons. Material for sequencing was peripheral blood. The receptors stem from a woman aged 25-40 years with COVID-19, enrolled during active disease.

V and J are TRBV5-1 and TRBJ1-1; tentatively, D is TRBD1 (5 bases). CDR3 size: 13 residues. Between the trimmed V and J ends, which lost 4 bases and 3 bases, there was a span of 10 bases. Per germline, CDR1 SGHRS and CDR2 YFSETQ. CDR3 DNA: TGCGCCAGCAGCCCGGCGGGGGACACTGAAGCTTTCTTT. Translated, it gives CASSPAGDTEAFF.

V is TRBV19 and J is TRBJ2-7, with 8 bases fitting TRBD1. This CDR3 is built from 14 residues. V was pared by 3 bases and J by 2 bases, with 3 bases of the junction left unmatched. The germline CDR1 and CDR2 sequences are LNHDA and SQIVND (reference sequence). The CDR3 region has the DNA TGTGCCAGTAGTATTGGACAGGGCGCCTACGAGCAGTACTTC. This sequence encodes CASSIGQGAYEQYF.

Comment on this clone: At one boundary the junction diverges from the germline segment, which might be a read error. The gene calls are TRBV12-3 or TRBV12-4 and TRBJ2-4, with D maybe TRBD1 (5 bases). The CDR3 runs 12 residues. The DNA of the CDR3 is TGTGCCAGCAGTTTAGGCAGGGCAGGTCAGCGCTTC. Protein: CASSLGRAGQRF.